What follows are 17 T cell receptor beta chains derived from one specimen sequenced in a study of T cell responses to AZD1222 COVID-19 vaccine. Produced via immunoSEQ multiplex PCR; TCRdb's table is partial and in-frame only. The data hold under 150,000 clones, with roughly 93% observed a single time. The sequences come from peripheral blood, collected on day 0 of AZD1222 vaccination. The receptor set was obtained from an adult in good health.

V is TRBV4-3 and J is TRBJ1-1; D uncertain. Germline CDR1 and CDR2: LGHNA and YSLEER. Trimming shortened V by 0 bases and J by 5 bases, and 13 bases separated the two germline ends. The CDR3 contains 15 residues. Here the CDR3 reads CASSQEPGSKTEAFF. DNA for the CDR3: TGCGCCAGCAGCCAAGAGCCGGGGTCTAAGACTGAAGCTTTCTTT.

This chain joins TRBV5-1 and TRBJ1-6; maybe TRBD1 (6 bases). CDR1 and CDR2 (germline): SGHRS, YFSETQ. Trimming took 4 bases from V and 8 from J, leaving 16 bases between them. This CDR3 contains 15 residues. In DNA form, the CDR3 reads TGCGCCAGCAGCCAAACCGGGACATCTTATTCACCCCTCCACTTT. Encoded protein: CASSQTGTSYSPLHF.

The V gene is TRBV27, the J gene TRBJ2-1, with TRBD2 matching 8 bases. The CDR3 totals 16 residues. V trimming: 4 bases; J trimming: 4 bases; junction bases outside the gene matches: 9. CDR1 and CDR2 (germline): MNHEY, SMNVEV (reference sequence). Here the CDR3 DNA reads TGTGCCAGCAGTTCTCTCGGGGGGGAGTCGTACAATGAGCAGTTCTTC. This codes for CASSSLGGESYNEQFF.

The J gene is TRBJ2-1, the V gene TRBV7-7, with 7 bases fitting TRBD1. The CDR3 is 14 residues long. Germline V gene lookup returns CDR1 SSHAT and CDR2 FNYEAQ (reference sequence). Trimming removed 5 bases from V and 4 bases from J; junction bases left unmatched: 5. The CDR3 loop reads CASSPGTAYNEQFF. CDR3 DNA: TGTGCCAGCAGCCCGGGGACAGCTTACAATGAGCAGTTCTTC.

CDR3 bases: TGTGCCAGCAGTCCTGAAGGTAGACAGTATGAAGCTTTCTTT. This codes for CASSPEGRQYEAFF. The chain joins TRBV7-8 to TRBJ1-1; TRBD1 is a possible D gene (5 bases). Trimming left V 6 bases short and J 7 bases short, with 18 bases between. This CDR3 comprises 14 residues. Looked up from germline, CDR1 is SGHVS and CDR2 is FQNEAQ. Full variable domain (missing parts from reference TRBV7-8 and TRBJ1-1): GAGVSQSPRYKVAKRGQDVALRCDPISGHVSLFWYQQALGQGPEFLTYFQNEAQLDKSGLPSDRFFAERPEGSVSTLKIQRTQQEDSAVYLCASSPEGRQYEAFFGQGTRLTVV.

The chain uses TRBV28 and TRBJ2-1; 11 bases agree with TRBD2. CDR3 length equals 16 residues. Germline CDR1 and CDR2: MDHEN and SYDVKM. V gave up 1 base and J gave up 5 bases; unmatched junction bases: 4. Here the CDR3 DNA reads TGTGCCAGCAGTTTATTGGGACTAGCGGCTCACAATGAGCAGTTCTTC. This sequence encodes CASSLLGLAAHNEQFF.

V is TRBV3-1 (or the pseudogene TRBV3-2) and J is TRBJ1-2; 8 nucleotides line up with TRBD1. Germline V CDR1 and CDR2: LGHDT, YNNKEL (reference sequence). Losses at the gene ends were 6 bases for V and 8 bases for J; bases not matched to a gene: 8. This CDR3 is built from 13 residues. CDR3: CASRYQGASGYTF. The DNA for the CDR3 is TGTGCCAGCAGGTACCAGGGGGCGTCCGGCTACACCTTC.

This chain uses TRBV28 with TRBJ1-2, with a weak D call TRBD1 (6 bases). With 2 bases removed from V and 0 bases from J, the gap between germline ends came to 10 bases. This CDR3 is built from 15 residues. Germline V gene lookup returns CDR1 MDHEN and CDR2 SYDVKM. The CDR3 sequence is CASSLRGGTNYGYTF. DNA for the CDR3: TGTGCCAGCAGTTTAAGAGGGGGTACTAACTATGGCTACACCTTC.

The CDR3 spells CASSLEFGGGNNEQFF. The CDR3 DNA reads TGTGCCAGCAGCTTAGAGTTCGGCGGGGGGAACAATGAGCAGTTCTTC. The J gene is TRBJ2-1, the V gene TRBV7-7; the match to TRBD2 covers 8 bases. Losses at the gene ends were 1 base for V and 5 bases for J; bases not matched to a gene: 7. The CDR3 contains 16 residues. Per the germline V gene, CDR1 is SSHAT and CDR2 is FNYEAQ (reference sequence).

The chain carries TRBV2 and TRBJ1-2; D gene unclear. The V end was cut by 3 bases, the J end by 4 bases, with 18 bases between. Germline loops: CDR1 SNHLY, CDR2 FYNNEI. The CDR3 extends over 16 amino acids. CDR3 residues: CASSDEADWRIYGYTF. CDR3 nucleotide sequence: TGTGCCAGCAGTGACGAAGCGGACTGGCGTATCTATGGCTACACCTTC.

This chain uses TRBV6-2 or TRBV6-3 with TRBJ1-2; D not resolved. The CDR3 is 13 residues long. The V gene's germline CDR1 is MNHEY and CDR2 SVGEGT. V was cut by 6 bases and J by 2 bases, with 10 bases left in between. CDR3 loop: CASSHSRNYGYTF. The CDR3 DNA sequence: TGTGCCAGCAGCCATTCCCGAAACTATGGCTACACCTTC.

The CDR3: CASSLVAGGRYEQFF. The CDR3 nucleotides are TGTGCCAGCAGCTTGGTAGCGGGAGGGCGGTATGAGCAGTTCTTC. The chain links TRBV5-4 to TRBJ2-1; 11 bases are a match to TRBD2. Germline CDR1 SGHNT, CDR2 YYREEE (reference sequence). The CDR3 is 15 residues long. Losses at the gene ends were 0 bases for V and 8 bases for J; bases not matched to a gene: 4.

V usage is TRBV4-1 and J usage is TRBJ1-2; D gene unclear. Germline-derived CDR1 and CDR2 are MGHRA and YSYEKL. This CDR3 region has 15 residues. V lost 0 bases, J lost 3 bases, and 11 bases lay in between. CDR3 protein: CASSQDLTDHYGYTF. In DNA, the CDR3 is TGCGCCAGCAGCCAAGATTTGACGGACCACTATGGCTACACCTTC.

This clone was observed a handful of times. V and J are TRBV6-5 and TRBJ1-2; D is uncertain. CDR1 is MNHEY and CDR2 is SVGAGI in the germline V gene. V was shortened by 0 bases and J by 4 bases, with 3 bases between the two germline ends. The CDR3 is made up of 12 amino acids. For the CDR3, the DNA is TGTGCCAGCAGTTACTCGGGCTATGGCTACACCTTC. This codes for CASSYSGYGYTF.

The CDR3 DNA follows: TGTGCCAGCGCTCCCTCCCTAGCGGGGGGGGAGACCCAGTACTTC. It yields the protein CASAPSLAGGETQYF. The chain employs TRBV6-5 and TRBJ2-5; 12 bases map to TRBD2. J was trimmed by 5 bases and V by 8 bases; bases with no gene match: 9. Germline values: CDR1 MNHEY, CDR2 SVGAGI. There are 15 residues in the CDR3.

The rearrangement uses TRBV28 and TRBJ2-4; D not certain. The CDR3 runs 13 residues. The V and J ends lost 7 bases and 8 bases respectively, with 15 bases between them. The germline V gene has CDR1 MDHEN and CDR2 SYDVKM. The CDR3 loop reads CASTVTPADIQYF. The CDR3 DNA reads as TGTGCCAGCACAGTGACGCCGGCAGACATTCAGTACTTC.

The chain carries TRBV29-1 and TRBJ1-2; D is unresolved. The CDR3 loop spans 13 amino acids. Germline CDR1 is SQVTM and CDR2 is ANQGSEA. V was trimmed by 4 bases and J by 8 bases, leaving 17 bases between them. The CDR3 DNA reads TGCAGCGTTGGGATGGACCCCTTCACAGGCTACACCTTC. This codes for CSVGMDPFTGYTF. Full variable domain (outside the CDR3, taken from reference TRBV29-1 and TRBJ1-2): SAVISQKPSRDICQRGTSLTIQCQVDSQVTMMFWYRQQPGQSLTLIATANQGSEATYESGFVIDKFPISRPNLTFSTLTVSNMSPEDSSIYLCSVGMDPFTGYTFGSGTRLTVV.